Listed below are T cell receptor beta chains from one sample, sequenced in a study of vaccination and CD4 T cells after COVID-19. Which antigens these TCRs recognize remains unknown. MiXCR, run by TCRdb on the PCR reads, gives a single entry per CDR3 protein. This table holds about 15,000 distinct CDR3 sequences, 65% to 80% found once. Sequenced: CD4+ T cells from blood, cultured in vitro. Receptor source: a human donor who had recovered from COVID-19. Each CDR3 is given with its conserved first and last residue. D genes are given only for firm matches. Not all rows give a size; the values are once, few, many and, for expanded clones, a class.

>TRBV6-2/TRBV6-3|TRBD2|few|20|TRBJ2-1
TGTGCCAGCAGTTACTGGGGGTTAGGGGGTAGCGGGAGCTCCTACAATGAGCAGTTCTTC
CASSYWGLGGSGSSYNEQFF
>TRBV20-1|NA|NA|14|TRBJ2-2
TGCAGTGCTGGCAGGGGTGCGAACACCGGGGAGCTGTTTTTT
CSAGRGANTGELFF
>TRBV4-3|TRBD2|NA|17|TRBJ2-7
TGCGCCAGCAGCGAGAGATTGGGGACTAGCGCCTCCTACGAGCAGTACTTC
CASSERLGTSASYEQYF
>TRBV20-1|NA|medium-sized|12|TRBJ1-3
TGCAGTGCTAGTAGACAGGGAAACACCATATATTTT
CSASRQGNTIYF
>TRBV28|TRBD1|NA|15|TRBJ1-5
TGTGCCAGCACCTCGGGACAGCGGAGCAATCAGCCCCAGCATTTT
CASTSGQRSNQPQHF
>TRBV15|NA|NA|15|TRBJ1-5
TGTGCCACCAGCCGCCTAGGTAAAGGTAATCAGCCCCAGCATTTT
CATSRLGKGNQPQHF
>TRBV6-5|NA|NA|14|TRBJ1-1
TGTGCCAGCAGTTACGGTAGGGGAAACACTGAAGCTTTCTTT
CASSYGRGNTEAFF
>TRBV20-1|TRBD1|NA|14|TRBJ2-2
TGCAGTGCTAGGGGGACAGAATTTACCGGGGAGCTGTTTTTT
CSARGTEFTGELFF
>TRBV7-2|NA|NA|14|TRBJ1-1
TGTGCCAGCACCCCCGGCTCAAAGGTCGTTGAAGCTTTCTTT
CASTPGSKVVEAFF
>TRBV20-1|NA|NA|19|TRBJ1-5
TGCAGTGCTAGTGACAAAGCAAGGAATCTTGCATATAGCAATCAGCCCCAGCATTTT
CSASDKARNLAYSNQPQHF
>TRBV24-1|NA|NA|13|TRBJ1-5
TGTGCCACCAGAGGTGGGAGCAATCAGCCCCAGCATTTT
CATRGGSNQPQHF
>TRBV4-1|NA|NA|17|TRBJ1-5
TGCGCCAGCAGCCACCCCGGCGGGAGTAATAGCAATCAGCCCCAGCATTTT
CASSHPGGSNSNQPQHF
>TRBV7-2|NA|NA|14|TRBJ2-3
TGTGCCAGCAGCTTAGCGCAGCGGACAGATACGCAGTATTTT
CASSLAQRTDTQYF
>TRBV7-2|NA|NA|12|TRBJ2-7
TGTGCCAGCAGCTTAGTCCCCTACGAGCAGTACTTC
CASSLVPYEQYF
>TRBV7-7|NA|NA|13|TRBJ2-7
TGTGCCAGCAGCTTAAGTGACAGATACGAGCAGTACTTC
CASSLSDRYEQYF
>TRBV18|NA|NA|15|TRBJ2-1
TGTGCCAGCTCCCCCGAGACAGGCTCCTACAATGAGCAGTTCTTC
CASSPETGSYNEQFF
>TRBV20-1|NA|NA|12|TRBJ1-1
TGCAGTGCTAGAGATCCCGACAGGCCGTTCTCCTTT
CSARDPDRPFSF
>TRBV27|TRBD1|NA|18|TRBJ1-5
TGTGCCAGCAGTGGGACTTGGACAGGGGGGGCCGGTTGGTGGCCCCAGCATTTT
CASSGTWTGGAGWWPQHF
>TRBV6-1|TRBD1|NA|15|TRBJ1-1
TGTGCCAGCAGGGTTCAGGGGGTGCTGAACACTGAAGCTTTCTTT
CASRVQGVLNTEAFF
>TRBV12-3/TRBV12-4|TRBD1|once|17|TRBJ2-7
TGTGCCAGCAGTTTGGTTAAAGGGGGCCACCTATCCCACGAGCAGTACTTC
CASSLVKGGHLSHEQYF
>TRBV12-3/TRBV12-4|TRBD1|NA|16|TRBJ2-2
TGTGCCAGCAGCCTAGGAAGGGGGCTACCCCCCGGGGAGCTGTTTTTT
CASSLGRGLPPGELFF
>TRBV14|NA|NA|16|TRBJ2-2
TGTGCCAGCAGCCCCACCGGTAGGGGGAACACCGGGGAGCTGTTTTTT
CASSPTGRGNTGELFF
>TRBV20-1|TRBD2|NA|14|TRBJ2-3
TGCAGTGCACCCAAGCGGGAGGGCGCAGATACGCAGTATTTT
CSAPKREGADTQYF
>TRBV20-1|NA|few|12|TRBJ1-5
TGCAGTGCTAACAGGGCTGGGCAGCCCCAGCATTTT
CSANRAGQPQHF
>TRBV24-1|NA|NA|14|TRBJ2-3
TGTGCCACCAGTGACCCCGGGTCCGGGGGACATTGGTATTTT
CATSDPGSGGHWYF
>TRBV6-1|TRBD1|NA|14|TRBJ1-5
TGTGCCAGCCTGCCGGGACAGGGGTTTCAGCCCCAGCATTTT
CASLPGQGFQPQHF
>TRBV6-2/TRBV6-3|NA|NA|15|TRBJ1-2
TGTGCCAGCAGTTCGCGGACCCGTAAAAACTATGGCTACACCTTC
CASSSRTRKNYGYTF
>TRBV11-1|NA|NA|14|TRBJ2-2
TGTGCCAGCAGCTCCGGGACAAACGCCGGGGAGCTGTTTTTT
CASSSGTNAGELFF
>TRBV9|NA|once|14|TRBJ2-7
TGTGCCAGCAGCGTAGAATGGGGTCGGACAGAGCAGTACTTC
CASSVEWGRTEQYF
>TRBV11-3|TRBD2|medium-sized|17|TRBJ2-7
TGTGCCAGCAGACGCAAACGCCGGGGGGAAAGCTCCTACGAGCAGTACTTC
CASRRKRRGESSYEQYF
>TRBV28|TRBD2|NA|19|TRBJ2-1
TGTGCCAGCAGTACGCCCTGGACTAGCGGGAGGGCCCATGACAATGAGCAGTTCTTC
CASSTPWTSGRAHDNEQFF
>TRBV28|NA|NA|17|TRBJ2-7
TGTGCCAGCAGTTTATCCTTTGGGGGGGCTTCCGGGTACGAGCAGTACTTC
CASSLSFGGASGYEQYF
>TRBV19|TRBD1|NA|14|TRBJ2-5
TGTGCCAGTAGTGTGGGACAGGGAGAGGAGACCCAGTACTTC
CASSVGQGEETQYF
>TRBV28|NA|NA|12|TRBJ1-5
TGTGCCAGCAGTCCAGGTTTCCAGCCCCAGCATTTT
CASSPGFQPQHF
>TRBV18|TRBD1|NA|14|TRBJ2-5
TGTGCCAGCTCACCATTCAGGGGGCGAGAGACCCAGTACTTC
CASSPFRGRETQYF
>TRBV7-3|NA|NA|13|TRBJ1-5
TGTGCCAGCAGCTTAGAGTGGGGGCAGCCCCAGCATTTT
CASSLEWGQPQHF
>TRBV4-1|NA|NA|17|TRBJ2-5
TGCGCCAGCAGCCAAGGTGTCAGTTCAATCGTATCCGAGACCCAGTACTTC
CASSQGVSSIVSETQYF
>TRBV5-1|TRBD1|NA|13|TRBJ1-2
TGCGCCAGCAGCCAAGACAGGGTCTATGGCTACACCTTC
CASSQDRVYGYTF
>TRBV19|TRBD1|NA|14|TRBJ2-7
TGTGCCAGTAGTATTCAGGACAGGGTCGGGGAGCAGTACTTC
CASSIQDRVGEQYF
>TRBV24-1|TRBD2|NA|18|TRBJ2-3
TGTGCCACCAGTGACCCCGGGACTAGCGGGAGGAGCACAGATACGCAGTATTTT
CATSDPGTSGRSTDTQYF
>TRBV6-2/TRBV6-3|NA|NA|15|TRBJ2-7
TGTGCCAGCCTATTAGCCCGGGACGGACCCTACGAGCAGTACTTC
CASLLARDGPYEQYF
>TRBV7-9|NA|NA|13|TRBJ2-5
TGTGCCAGCAGCTTTCGGACGTCAGAGACCCAGTACTTC
CASSFRTSETQYF